The entry below gives a single T cell receptor (beta chain) sequence along with its context. This sample was taken from a study of blood T cell repertoires in COVID-19. Study-wide context: Sources were T cells, B-cell-depleted T cells, or PBMCs; the material itself was cDNA or gDNA.

How the authors handled the data: Amplification from reference gene primers served as the basis for estimated nucleated cell counts. The repertoire was sequenced with immunoSEQ multiplex PCR; TCRdb's copy has only in-frame clones and lacks some. Clone size and the V and J calls come from that table; the DNA yielded D and trimming. The sample lists approximately 74,000 clones, more than 75% occurring once. CDR3 length: 16 amino acids. CDR1 and CDR2 (germline): MNHEY, SVGAGI. Trimming took 4 bases from V and 1 from J; bases not matched to a gene: 8. J is TRBJ1-1 and V is TRBV6-5; 8 bases line up with TRBD1. The TCR was taken from a woman aged 55-69 years with acute or convalescent COVID-19. Sample: peripheral blood. The CDR3, as DNA: TGTGCCAGCAGTTTGAGTCAGGGGGCTGGGAACACTGAAGCTTTCTTT. Translation gives CASSLSQGAGNTEAFF.